Reported below is one T cell receptor (beta chain). Its antigen is as yet unknown. The data originate from a study of blood T cells in healthy people across ages. Study summary: Template-switching capture recovered about one barcoded beta molecule per two T cells.

Using a J-beta primer mix together with a sample-barcoded 5' primer, a second PCR was run for about 7 to 12 cycles. TCRdb re-analysed the 5' RACE reads in MiXCR, keeping a single row per CDR3 protein. The table lists some 780,000 distinct CDR3 sequences, approximately 60% of them singletons. Overall study results and limits: Donors of long life had a larger count of naive CD4+ cells and greater diversity than aged donors. PBMCs were not sorted, which prevented a conclusive comparison of naive versus antigen-experienced cells.

CDR1 and CDR2 (germline): SNHLY, FYNNEI. The V segment lost 2 bases and the J segment 9 bases; nucleotides outside the gene matches: 12. This CDR3 region has 16 residues. Ranging in age from roughly 6 to 95, the donors were healthy Caucasian individuals from Russia. Sequencing used blood. This TCR was sampled from a man aged 35 to 55 in good health. V gene TRBV2 combines with J gene TRBJ2-1; 8 bases match TRBD2. The DNA for the CDR3 is TGTGCCAGCAGTGAACAACTAGCGGTGGAGTTCTTTGAGCAGTTCTTC. It yields the protein CASSEQLAVEFFEQFF. Full variable domain (rest looked up from reference TRBV2 and TRBJ2-1): EPEVTQTPSHQVTQMGQEVILRCVPISNHLYFYWYRQILGQKVEFLVSFYNNEISEKSEIFDDQFSVERPDGSNFTLKIRSTKLEDSAMYFCASSEQLAVEFFEQFFGPGTRLTVL.